Listed here are 28 T cell receptor beta chains from one sample, sequenced in a study of blood T cell repertoires in COVID-19. Profiled with immunoSEQ multiplex PCR; TCRdb holds only in-frame clones, not every one. This sample yields 250,000 to 300,000 clones, of which around nine tenths are seen a single time; 1.5% to 2% belongs to the top ten. Specimen: PBMCs or T cells enriched from blood (not recorded which). The source of these receptors is a woman aged 40 to 50 who had recovered from COVID-19.

The chain couples TRBV2 to TRBJ2-7; possibly TRBD1 for D (5 bases). CDR1 and CDR2 (germline): SNHLY, FYNNEI. Between the trimmed V and J ends, which lost 6 bases and 6 bases, there was a span of 15 bases. The CDR3 covers 13 residues. The CDR3 coding sequence is TGTGCCAGCAGGGACATAAACTACGGCGAGCAGTACTTC. It yields the protein CASRDINYGEQYF. The full variable domain, its missing parts supplied by reference TRBV2 and TRBJ2-7, is EPEVTQTPSHQVTQMGQEVILRCVPISNHLYFYWYRQILGQKVEFLVSFYNNEISEKSEIFDDQFSVERPDGSNFTLKIRSTKLEDSAMYFCASRDINYGEQYFGPGTRLTVT.

The genes are TRBV7-2 and TRBJ1-2, with D possibly matching TRBD1 (6 bases). Germline CDR1 reads SGHTA; CDR2 reads FQGNSA. The CDR3 has 13 amino acids. The V gene lost 4 bases and the J gene lost 5 bases, with 11 bases spanning the gap. The CDR3 sequence is CASSWTDLYGYTF. The CDR3 nucleotides are TGTGCCAGCAGCTGGACAGACCTATATGGCTACACCTTC.

The rearrangement uses TRBV15 and TRBJ1-5; 7 nucleotides match TRBD1. This CDR3 region has 15 residues. Looked up from germline, CDR1 is LNHNV and CDR2 is YYDKDF (reference sequence). V trimming: 2 bases; J trimming: 6 bases; junction bases outside the gene matches: 7. The CDR3 sequence: CATSRPSQGGQPQHF. The DNA for the CDR3 is TGTGCCACCAGCAGACCCTCCCAGGGGGGTCAGCCCCAGCATTTT.

This clone was detected once. The J gene is TRBJ2-7, the V gene TRBV27; D gene unclear. This CDR3 has 16 residues. V shed 5 bases and J shed 4 bases, with 21 bases lying between them. Per germline, CDR1 MNHEY and CDR2 SMNVEV (reference sequence). The CDR3 DNA follows: TGTGCCAGCAGTCCCCTCGGGTCGAACGACTTTTACGAGCAGTACTTC. This translates into CASSPLGSNDFYEQYF.

The chain uses TRBV15 and TRBJ2-3, with D possibly matching TRBD2 (6 bases). Per the germline V gene, CDR1 is LNHNV and CDR2 is YYDKDF (reference sequence). This CDR3 comprises 14 residues. V gave up 3 bases and J gave up 2 bases, with 9 bases separating them. The DNA of the CDR3 is TGTGCCACCAGCAGTAGCGGCTACACAGATACGCAGTATTTT. It translates to CATSSSGYTDTQYF.

The chain carries TRBV21-1 and TRBJ1-5; TRBD1 is the table's D call, not checked against the DNA. TRBV21-1 is given as a pseudogene. The CDR3 is 15 amino acids. The CDR3 bases are TGTGCCAGCAGTCGTACTGGACAGGCGGAACAGGCCCAGCATTTT. Translation: CASSRTGQAEQAQHF.

CDR3 residues: CASSFSAGLPSEQYF. CDR3 bases: TGTGCCAGCAGCTTCTCCGCGGGACTCCCCTCCGAGCAGTACTTC. V and J are TRBV7-9 and TRBJ2-7; D is possibly TRBD2 (6 bases). The V gene lost 3 bases and the J gene lost 6 bases, with 18 bases spanning the gap. This CDR3 has 15 residues. Germline loops: CDR1 SEHNR, CDR2 FQNEAQ (reference sequence).

The chain carries TRBV9 and TRBJ2-7; D unclear. The CDR3 loop spans 14 amino acids. V was trimmed by 2 bases and J by 0 bases, leaving 9 bases between them. Looked up from germline, CDR1 is SGDLS and CDR2 is YYNGEE. The CDR3 bases are TGTGCCAGCAGCGTCCGCGAGAGCTCCTACGAGCAGTACTTC. Amino acid sequence: CASSVRESSYEQYF.

The CDR3 loop is CASSSRTSGRRLSTGELFF. CDR3 nucleotides: TGTGCCAGCAGTTCCCGGACTAGCGGGAGGAGGTTGAGTACCGGGGAGCTGTTTTTT. The chain employs TRBV27 and TRBJ2-2; the match to TRBD2 covers 14 bases. After removal of 4 bases from V and 5 bases from J, the junction contained 12 bases not matched to a gene. The CDR3 runs to 19 residues. Germline CDR1 is MNHEY and CDR2 is SMNVEV (reference sequence).

V usage is TRBV5-5 and J usage is TRBJ2-1; the D gene is possibly TRBD2 (7 bases). V lost 4 bases, J lost 8 bases, and 19 bases lay in between. This CDR3 is built from 15 residues. The germline V gene encodes CDR1 SGHKS and CDR2 YYEKEE (reference sequence). The CDR3 is CASSPLGGAADEQFF. The DNA for the CDR3 is TGTGCCAGCAGCCCCCTAGGGGGGGCAGCGGATGAGCAGTTCTTC.

The rearrangement links TRBV5-1 to TRBJ2-2, with 7 bases aligning to TRBD2. CDR1 SGHRS and CDR2 YFSETQ come from the germline V gene. Trimming removed 4 bases from V and 4 bases from J; junction bases left unmatched: 7. The CDR3 is made up of 15 amino acids. This CDR3 reads CASSGSTGGTGELFF. The CDR3 coding sequence is TGCGCCAGCAGCGGCTCGACGGGGGGCACCGGGGAGCTGTTTTTT.

The V gene is TRBV27, the J gene TRBJ1-1, with a weak D call TRBD1 (5 bases). V was pared by 3 bases and J by 5 bases, with 13 bases between. The CDR3 covers 14 residues. From germline, CDR1 is MNHEY and CDR2 SMNVEV (reference sequence). DNA for the CDR3: TGTGCCAGCAGTTTGAGGCAGGGAAGAACTGAAGCTTTCTTT. Translation: CASSLRQGRTEAFF.

The chain links TRBV27 to TRBJ2-5; D possibly corresponds to TRBD2 (6 bases). The germline CDR1 and CDR2 sequences are MNHEY and SMNVEV (reference sequence). V gave up 4 bases and J gave up 4 bases, with 16 bases separating them. The CDR3 is 15 amino acids. The CDR3 is CASSSDYGGRETQYF. Written as DNA, the CDR3 is TGTGCCAGCAGTTCCGACTATGGGGGGAGAGAGACCCAGTACTTC.

In this sample, this clone turned up a few times. The chain is built from TRBV19 and TRBJ2-7, with 8 bases identical to TRBD2. V trimming: 6 bases; J trimming: 2 bases; junction bases outside the gene matches: 9. CDR1 LNHDA and CDR2 SQIVND come from the germline V gene (reference sequence). The CDR3 has 15 residues. The CDR3 protein is CASSDTSGGPYEQYF. DNA of the CDR3: TGTGCCAGTAGCGATACTAGCGGCGGGCCCTACGAGCAGTACTTC.

The chain employs TRBV7-8 and TRBJ2-5, with D possibly matching TRBD2 (7 bases). V dropped 6 bases and J dropped 5 bases, with 13 bases sitting between them. CDR3 length equals 13 residues. The germline V gene encodes CDR1 SGHVS and CDR2 FQNEAQ. The CDR3, as DNA: TGTGCCAGCAGTGAGGGGGGGCGGGAGACCCAGTACTTC. It encodes CASSEGGRETQYF.

The chain is built from TRBV5-1 and TRBJ2-5, with a weak D call TRBD2 (6 bases). Germline V gives CDR1 SGHRS, CDR2 YFSETQ. The CDR3 spans 13 residues. V was shortened by 7 bases and J by 5 bases, with 15 bases between the two germline ends. DNA for the CDR3: TGCGCCAGCCGATACGGGAGTCAGGAGACCCAGTACTTC. Translated, it gives CASRYGSQETQYF.

The chain combines TRBV9 with TRBJ2-1, with TRBD2 matching over 7 bases. CDR3 size: 16 residues. Germline V gene sequence: CDR1 SGDLS, CDR2 YYNGEE. The V segment lost 3 bases and the J segment 7 bases; nucleotides outside the gene matches: 13. The CDR3: CASSARSGIWGNEQFF. For the CDR3, the DNA is TGTGCCAGCAGCGCCCGAAGCGGGATATGGGGGAATGAGCAGTTCTTC.

The chain recombines TRBV6-5 with TRBJ1-6, with D perhaps TRBD1 (5 bases). Trimming stripped 6 bases from V and 7 bases from J, with 13 bases between. The CDR3 runs 14 residues. CDR1 MNHEY and CDR2 SVGAGI come from the germline V gene. The CDR3 reads CASRSEGRNSPLHF. CDR3 coding DNA: TGTGCCAGCAGGTCGGAGGGGCGGAATTCACCCCTCCACTTT.

The chain couples TRBV6-5 to TRBJ2-1; TRBD2 agrees at 7 bases. CDR1 is MNHEY, CDR2 SVGAGI, per germline. The length of the CDR3 is 15 residues. With V trimmed by 2 bases and J by 11 bases, 12 bases remained unmatched. The CDR3 bases are TGTGCCAGCAGTTACCAAAGGGGCCTGCGGGAGCAGCAGTTCTTC. It specifies CASSYQRGLREQQFF.

This clone was picked up one time. V and J are TRBV27 and TRBJ1-2, with a weak D call TRBD1 (5 bases). Trimming cost V 6 bases and J 3 bases, with 17 bases left between them. The germline V gene encodes CDR1 MNHEY and CDR2 SMNVEV (reference sequence). This CDR3 contains 15 residues. The CDR3 region is CASSRGGTWDYGYTF. CDR3 DNA sequence: TGTGCCAGCAGCCGGGGCGGGACTTGGGACTATGGCTACACCTTC.

This clone showed up just a few times. J is TRBJ1-2 and V is TRBV10-1; D might be TRBD1 (5 bases). Per the germline V gene, CDR1 is WNHNN and CDR2 is SYGVQD (reference sequence). The CDR3 runs 12 residues. Between the trimmed V and J ends, which lost 6 bases and 4 bases, there was a span of 9 bases. The CDR3 DNA is TGCGCCAGCAGATACGACAGCTATGGCTACACCTTC. Translation gives CASRYDSYGYTF.

V gene TRBV4-1 combines with J gene TRBJ2-2; 13 bases map to TRBD2. V gave up 4 bases and J gave up 1 base; unmatched junction bases: 3. The germline V gene has CDR1 MGHRA and CDR2 YSYEKL. The CDR3 is 17 amino acids. The CDR3, as DNA: TGCGCCAGCAGCCGTAGGACTAGCGGGGGGAACACCGGGGAGCTGTTTTTT. Protein product: CASSRRTSGGNTGELFF.

The chain is built from TRBV2 and TRBJ2-5; perhaps TRBD2 as D (5 bases). The CDR3 has 13 residues. V was trimmed by 6 bases and J by 5 bases, leaving 13 bases between them. From germline, CDR1 is SNHLY and CDR2 FYNNEI. CDR3 sequence (DNA): TGTGCCAGCAGGGGAGCTTCACGGGAGACCCAGTACTTC. This sequence encodes CASRGASRETQYF. Drawing the rest from reference TRBV2 and TRBJ2-5, the complete variable domain is EPEVTQTPSHQVTQMGQEVILRCVPISNHLYFYWYRQILGQKVEFLVSFYNNEISEKSEIFDDQFSVERPDGSNFTLKIRSTKLEDSAMYFCASRGASRETQYFGPGTRLLVL.

The chain recombines TRBV29-1 with TRBJ2-7, with TRBD1 matching 9 bases. V shed 6 bases and J 5 bases; nucleotides not matched to a gene: 8. CDR1 and CDR2 from the germline V gene are SQVTM and ANQGSEA. There are 13 residues in the CDR3. The CDR3 loop reads CSVLGTGPNEQYF. In DNA form, the CDR3 reads TGCAGCGTCCTCGGGACAGGGCCCAACGAGCAGTACTTC.

Notes on this clone: Other DNA sequences from this sample encode an identical CDR3 as well. The chain links TRBV5-1 to TRBJ2-3; D uncertain. Between the trimmed V and J ends, which lost 3 bases and 2 bases, there was a span of 7 bases. Germline V gene lookup returns CDR1 SGHRS and CDR2 YFSETQ. The CDR3 spans 13 residues. The CDR3, as DNA: TGCGCCAGCAGCTCCGGGTCCACAGATACGCAGTATTTT. It specifies CASSSGSTDTQYF.

The chain couples TRBV5-8 to TRBJ1-4; D possibly corresponds to TRBD1 (5 bases). The V end lost 2 bases, the J end lost 8 bases, and 19 bases lay between the germline ends. The CDR3 is 16 amino acids. The germline gives CDR1 SGHTS, CDR2 YDEGEE. The CDR3 loop is CASSFGGAGGSEKLFF. CDR3 DNA sequence: TGTGCCAGCAGCTTTGGCGGGGCGGGTGGAAGCGAAAAACTGTTTTTT.

The rearrangement joins TRBV7-3 to TRBJ2-1; D gene uncertain. Germline V gives CDR1 SGHTA, CDR2 FQGTGA. This CDR3 has 13 residues. Trimming pared 0 bases from V and 9 bases from J, leaving 9 bases between. In DNA form, the CDR3 reads TGTGCCAGCAGCTTAACATGGGCATCTGAGCAGTTCTTC. Its translation: CASSLTWASEQFF.

The CDR3 region has the DNA TGCGCCAGCAGAGGGACGGGAGGGCCTCAAAGCTCCTACGAGCAGTACTTC. Amino acids: CASRGTGGPQSSYEQYF. The chain combines TRBV10-2 with TRBJ2-7; 8 bases line up with TRBD2. The CDR3 has 17 amino acids. Germline V gene sequence: CDR1 WSHSY, CDR2 SAAADI. The ends lost 6 bases at V and 0 bases at J; junction bases unmatched: 13.